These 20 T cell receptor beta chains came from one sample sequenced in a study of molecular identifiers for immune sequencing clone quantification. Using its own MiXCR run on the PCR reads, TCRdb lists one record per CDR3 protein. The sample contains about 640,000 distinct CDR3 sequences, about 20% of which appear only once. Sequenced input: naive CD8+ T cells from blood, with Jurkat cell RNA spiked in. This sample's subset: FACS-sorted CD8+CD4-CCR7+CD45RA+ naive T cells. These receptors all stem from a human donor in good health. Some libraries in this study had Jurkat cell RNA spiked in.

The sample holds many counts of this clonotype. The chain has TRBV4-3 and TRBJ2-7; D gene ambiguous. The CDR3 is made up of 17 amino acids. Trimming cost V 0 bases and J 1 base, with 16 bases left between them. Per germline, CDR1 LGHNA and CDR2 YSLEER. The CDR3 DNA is TGCGCCAGCAGCCAAGATCAGGCCCCCTCTTTGTCCTACGAGCAGTACTTC. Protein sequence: CASSQDQAPSLSYEQYF.

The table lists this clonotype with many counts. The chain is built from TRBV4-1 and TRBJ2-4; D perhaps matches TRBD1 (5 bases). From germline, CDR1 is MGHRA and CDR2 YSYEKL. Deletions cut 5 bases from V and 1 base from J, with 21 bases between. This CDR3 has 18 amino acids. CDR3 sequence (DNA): TGCGCCAGCAGCTCCTCAACTGCAGGGAAATTGGCCAAAAACATTCAGTACTTC. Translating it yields CASSSSTAGKLAKNIQYF.

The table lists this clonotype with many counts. CDR3 sequence: CASSPLHTPNTGELFF. The CDR3 region has the DNA TGTGCCAGCAGCCCCCTCCACACCCCGAACACCGGGGAGCTGTTTTTT. V gene TRBV7-9 combines with J gene TRBJ2-2; D is uncertain. V was clipped by 5 bases and J by 0 bases, with 13 bases between them. This CDR3 is built from 16 residues. Germline-derived CDR1 and CDR2 are SEHNR and FQNEAQ (reference sequence).

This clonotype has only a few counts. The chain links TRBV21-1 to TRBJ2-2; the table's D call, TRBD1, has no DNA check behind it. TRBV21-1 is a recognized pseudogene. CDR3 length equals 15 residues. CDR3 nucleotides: TGTGCCAGCAGCAAGAGGGGTTGGGAACCCGGGGAGCTGTTTTTT. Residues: CASSKRGWEPGELFF.

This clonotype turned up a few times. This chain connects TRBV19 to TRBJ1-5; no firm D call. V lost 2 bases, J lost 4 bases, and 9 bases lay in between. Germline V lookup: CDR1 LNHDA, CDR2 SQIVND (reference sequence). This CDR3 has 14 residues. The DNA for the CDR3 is TGTGCCAGTAGTATATTGATAGAAAATCAGCCCCAGCATTTT. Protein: CASSILIENQPQHF.

The CDR3 bases are TGTGCCAGCAGCGCATCCCCAGGGGGGGGGAATCAGCCCCAGCATTTT. Protein product: CASSASPGGGNQPQHF. The V gene is TRBV5-4, the J gene TRBJ1-5; the match to TRBD1 covers 7 bases. The junction had 11 bases not matched to a gene; V was cut back by 4 bases and J by 4 bases. The CDR3 is made up of 16 amino acids. The germline CDR1 and CDR2 sequences are SGHNT and YYREEE (reference sequence).

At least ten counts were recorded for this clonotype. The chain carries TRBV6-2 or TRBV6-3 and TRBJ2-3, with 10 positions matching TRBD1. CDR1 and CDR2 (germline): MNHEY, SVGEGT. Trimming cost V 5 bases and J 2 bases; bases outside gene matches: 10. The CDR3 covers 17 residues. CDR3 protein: CASSERQGASPTDTQYF. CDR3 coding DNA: TGTGCCAGCAGTGAGAGACAGGGGGCATCCCCCACAGATACGCAGTATTTT.

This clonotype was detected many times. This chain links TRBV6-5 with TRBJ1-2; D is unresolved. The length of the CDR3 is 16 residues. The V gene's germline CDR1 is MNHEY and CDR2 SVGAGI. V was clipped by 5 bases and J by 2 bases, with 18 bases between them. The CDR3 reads CASSAAPRGLNYGYTF. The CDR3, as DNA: TGTGCCAGCAGTGCCGCTCCTCGAGGACTGAACTATGGCTACACCTTC.

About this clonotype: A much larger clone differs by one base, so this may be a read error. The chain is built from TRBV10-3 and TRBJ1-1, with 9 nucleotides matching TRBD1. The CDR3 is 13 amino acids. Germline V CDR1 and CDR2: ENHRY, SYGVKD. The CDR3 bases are TGTGCCGTCAGACAGACAGGGGGCACTGAAGCTTTCTTT. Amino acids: CAVRQTGGTEAFF.

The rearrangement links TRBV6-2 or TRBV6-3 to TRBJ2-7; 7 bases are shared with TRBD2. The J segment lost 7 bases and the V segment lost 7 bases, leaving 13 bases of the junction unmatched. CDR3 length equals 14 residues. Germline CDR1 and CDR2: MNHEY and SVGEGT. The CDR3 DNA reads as TGTGCCAGCATAGAGGCGGGAGAGTACAATGAGCAGTACTTC. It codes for CASIEAGEYNEQYF.

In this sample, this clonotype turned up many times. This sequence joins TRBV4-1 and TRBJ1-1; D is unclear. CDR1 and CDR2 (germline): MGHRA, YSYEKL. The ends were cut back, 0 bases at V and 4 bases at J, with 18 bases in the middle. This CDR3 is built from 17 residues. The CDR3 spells CASSQDWSEVGSTEAFF. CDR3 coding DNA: TGCGCCAGCAGCCAAGATTGGTCGGAAGTGGGCAGCACTGAAGCTTTCTTT.

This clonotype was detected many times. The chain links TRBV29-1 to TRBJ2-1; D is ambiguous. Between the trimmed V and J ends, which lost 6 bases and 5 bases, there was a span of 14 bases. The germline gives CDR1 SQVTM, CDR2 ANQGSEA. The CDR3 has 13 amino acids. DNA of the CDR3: TGCAGCGTCCTCCCGTTAGACGACAATGAGCAGTTCTTC. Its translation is CSVLPLDDNEQFF.

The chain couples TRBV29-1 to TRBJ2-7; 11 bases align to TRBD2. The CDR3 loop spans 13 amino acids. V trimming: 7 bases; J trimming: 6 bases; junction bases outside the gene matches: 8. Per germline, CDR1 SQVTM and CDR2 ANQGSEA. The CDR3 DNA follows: TGCAGCGCCACTAGCGGGAGCCCCTGCGAGCAGTACTTC. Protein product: CSATSGSPCEQYF.

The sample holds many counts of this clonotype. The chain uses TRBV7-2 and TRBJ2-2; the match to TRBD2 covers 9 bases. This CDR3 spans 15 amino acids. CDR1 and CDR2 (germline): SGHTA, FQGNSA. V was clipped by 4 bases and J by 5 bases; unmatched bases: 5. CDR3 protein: CASSSVAGDTGELFF. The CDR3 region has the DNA TGTGCCAGCAGCTCGGTAGCGGGAGATACCGGGGAGCTGTTTTTT.

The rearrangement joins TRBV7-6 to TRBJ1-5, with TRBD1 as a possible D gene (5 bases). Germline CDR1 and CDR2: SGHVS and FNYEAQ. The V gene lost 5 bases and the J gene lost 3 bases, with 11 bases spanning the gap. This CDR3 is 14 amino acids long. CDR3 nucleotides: TGTGCCAGCAGCACGGGACCGGCCAATCAGCCCCAGCATTTT. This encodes CASSTGPANQPQHF.

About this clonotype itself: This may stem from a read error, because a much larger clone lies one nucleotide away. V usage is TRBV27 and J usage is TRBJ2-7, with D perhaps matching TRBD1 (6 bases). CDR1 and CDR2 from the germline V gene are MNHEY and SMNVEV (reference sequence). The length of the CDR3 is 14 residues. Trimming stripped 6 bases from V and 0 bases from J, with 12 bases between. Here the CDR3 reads CASSLTGISYEQYF. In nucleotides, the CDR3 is TGTGCCAGCAGCCTAACAGGGATCTCCTACGAGCAGTACTTC.

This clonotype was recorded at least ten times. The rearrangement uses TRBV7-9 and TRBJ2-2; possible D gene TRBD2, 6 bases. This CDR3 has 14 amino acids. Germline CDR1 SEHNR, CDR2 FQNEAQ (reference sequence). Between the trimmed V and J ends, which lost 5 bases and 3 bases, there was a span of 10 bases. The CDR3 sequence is CASSEGLYTGELFF. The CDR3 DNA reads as TGTGCCAGCAGCGAGGGACTGTACACCGGGGAGCTGTTTTTT.

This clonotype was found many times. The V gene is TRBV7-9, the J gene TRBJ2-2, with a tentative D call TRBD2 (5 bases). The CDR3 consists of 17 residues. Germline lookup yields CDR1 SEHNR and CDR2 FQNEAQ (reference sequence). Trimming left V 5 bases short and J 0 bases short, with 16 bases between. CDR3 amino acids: CASSVPRKRTNTGELFF. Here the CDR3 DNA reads TGTGCCAGCAGCGTCCCGAGGAAGCGGACGAACACCGGGGAGCTGTTTTTT. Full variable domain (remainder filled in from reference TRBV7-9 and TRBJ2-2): DTGVSQNPRHKITKRGQNVTFRCDPISEHNRLYWYRQTLGQGPEFLTYFQNEAQLEKSRLLSDRFSAERPKGSFSTLEIQRTEQGDSAMYLCASSVPRKRTNTGELFFGEGSRLTVL.

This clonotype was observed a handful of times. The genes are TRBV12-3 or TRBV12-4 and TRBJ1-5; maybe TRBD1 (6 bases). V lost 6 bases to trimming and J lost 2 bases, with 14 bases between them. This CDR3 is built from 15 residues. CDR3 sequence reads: CASSQGTEGNQPQHF. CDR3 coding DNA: TGTGCCAGCAGCCAGGGGACGGAAGGCAATCAGCCCCAGCATTTT.

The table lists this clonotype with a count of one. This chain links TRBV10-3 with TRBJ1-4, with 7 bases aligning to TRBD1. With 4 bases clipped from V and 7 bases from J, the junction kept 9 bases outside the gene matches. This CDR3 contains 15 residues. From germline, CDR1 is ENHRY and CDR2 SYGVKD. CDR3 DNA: TGTGCCATCAGTGGGAGCGGGACAGACGGTGAAAAACTGTTTTTT. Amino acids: CAISGSGTDGEKLFF.